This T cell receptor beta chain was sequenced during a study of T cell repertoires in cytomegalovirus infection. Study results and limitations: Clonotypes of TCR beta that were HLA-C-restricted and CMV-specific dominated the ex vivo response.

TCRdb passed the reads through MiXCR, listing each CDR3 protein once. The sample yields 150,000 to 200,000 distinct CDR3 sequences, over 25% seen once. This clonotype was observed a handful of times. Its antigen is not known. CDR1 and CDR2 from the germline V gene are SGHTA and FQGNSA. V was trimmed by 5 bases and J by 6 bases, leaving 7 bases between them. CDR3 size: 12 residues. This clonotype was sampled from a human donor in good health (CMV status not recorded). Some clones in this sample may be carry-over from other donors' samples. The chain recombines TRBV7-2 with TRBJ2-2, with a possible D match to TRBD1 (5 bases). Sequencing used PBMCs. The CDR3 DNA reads TGTGCCAGCAGCCAGGGTCCCGGGGAGCTGTTTTTT. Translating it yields CASSQGPGELFF.